This passage covers 21 T cell receptor beta chains from one sample sequenced in a study of siplizumab effects on memory and regulatory T cells. Using immunoSEQ multiplex PCR, the repertoire was profiled, and TCRdb retains in-frame clones only, with some absent. The data show over 55,000 clones, around four fifths seen once. The sample consisted of memory CD4+ T cells sorted from blood. These TCRs come from a human donor in good health.

The V and J genes are TRBV27 and TRBJ2-7; 7 positions agree with TRBD1. The V gene end was trimmed by 5 bases and the J gene end by 3 bases; junction bases not matched to a gene: 7. This CDR3 spans 14 amino acids. The germline gives CDR1 MNHEY, CDR2 SMNVEV (reference sequence). The DNA for the CDR3 is TGTGCCAGCAGTCCCCGCAGGGGGAACTACGAGCAGTACTTC. Its translation: CASSPRRGNYEQYF.

This chain uses TRBV7-2 with TRBJ2-5; D not resolved. Per the germline V gene, CDR1 is SGHTA and CDR2 is FQGNSA. V lost 1 base and J lost 0, with 9 bases in between. This CDR3 has 15 amino acids. The DNA of the CDR3 is TGTGCCAGCAGCTTAGGGGGTTCTAACCAAGAGACCCAGTACTTC. Its protein is CASSLGGSNQETQYF.

This clone was recorded only once. This chain links TRBV5-1 with TRBJ2-5; 8 nucleotides line up with TRBD2. The V gene end was trimmed by 4 bases and the J gene end by 4 bases; junction bases not matched to a gene: 6. This CDR3 has 14 residues. Germline V gene lookup returns CDR1 SGHRS and CDR2 YFSETQ. DNA of the CDR3: TGCGCCAGCAGCGATAGTAGCGGGATAGAGACCCAGTACTTC. Translated: CASSDSSGIETQYF.

The chain uses TRBV27 and TRBJ2-6; D uncertain. V lost 7 bases, J lost 1 base, and 5 bases lay in between. This CDR3 has 13 residues. Germline V gene data show CDR1 as MNHEY and CDR2 as SMNVEV (reference sequence). CDR3: CASKASGANVLTF. The CDR3 nucleotides are TGTGCCAGCAAGGCGTCTGGGGCCAACGTCCTGACTTTC.

J is TRBJ2-7 and V is TRBV27, with 7 bases aligning to TRBD1. Germline CDR1 MNHEY, CDR2 SMNVEV (reference sequence). CDR3 length: 14 residues. The V segment lost 3 bases and the J segment 5 bases; nucleotides outside the gene matches: 7. The CDR3 DNA is TGTGCCAGCAGTTTTCTCGGACAGGAAAACGAGCAGTACTTC. Its protein product is CASSFLGQENEQYF.

The chain recombines TRBV5-1 with TRBJ1-1; unclear D gene. The CDR3 sequence is 14 residues long. Germline V lookup: CDR1 SGHRS, CDR2 YFSETQ. Trimming pared 2 bases from V and 6 bases from J, leaving 14 bases between. The CDR3 DNA reads as TGCGCCAGCAGCTTTGGAGTTGGGGTATCTGAAGCTTTCTTT. Protein sequence: CASSFGVGVSEAFF.

In DNA, the CDR3 is TGTGCCAGCAGCTTAGCGATTGGAGTTGAAGCTTTCTTT. This gives the protein CASSLAIGVEAFF. The chain has TRBV7-9 and TRBJ1-1, with D unclear. Trimming took 0 bases from V and 7 from J, leaving 9 bases between them. This CDR3 contains 13 residues. Germline-derived CDR1 and CDR2 are SEHNR and FQNEAQ (reference sequence).

The V and J genes are TRBV18 and TRBJ1-1; D unclear. The CDR3 spans 13 residues. The ends were cut back, 6 bases at V and 1 base at J, with 9 bases in the middle. Germline V CDR1 and CDR2: KGHSH, LQKENI. The CDR3 is CASSGVRNTEAFF. The CDR3 DNA sequence: TGTGCCAGCTCCGGAGTTCGGAACACTGAAGCTTTCTTT. The full variable domain, completed using reference TRBV18 and TRBJ1-1, is NAGVMQNPRHLVRRRGQEARLRCSPMKGHSHVYWYRQLPEEGLKFMVYLQKENIIDESGMPKERFSAEFPKEGPSILRIQQVVRGDSAAYFCASSGVRNTEAFFGQGTRLTVV.

The chain joins TRBV5-1 to TRBJ2-1; D gene uncertain. V was cut by 0 bases and J by 14 bases, with 18 bases left in between. This CDR3 is built from 14 residues. Germline V gene sequence: CDR1 SGHRS, CDR2 YFSETQ. DNA for the CDR3: TGCGCCAGCAGCTTGGGGGTACAACCGGAACCGGAGTTCTTC. It encodes CASSLGVQPEPEFF.

This clone was seen a few times. This chain joins TRBV5-1 and TRBJ2-7; weak D call: TRBD1 (5 bases). The CDR3 totals 15 residues. Germline V gene sequence: CDR1 SGHRS, CDR2 YFSETQ. Deletions cut 2 bases from V and 0 bases from J, with 12 bases between. CDR3 sequence reads: CASSLGRAHSYEQYF. DNA for the CDR3: TGCGCCAGCAGCTTAGGCAGGGCCCACTCCTACGAGCAGTACTTC. The full variable domain, completed using reference TRBV5-1 and TRBJ2-7, is KAGVTQTPRYLIKTRGQQVTLSCSPISGHRSVSWYQQTPGQGLQFLFEYFSETQRNKGNFPGRFSGRQFSNSRSEMNVSTLELGDSALYLCASSLGRAHSYEQYFGPGTRLTVT.

This clone was detected once. The chain has TRBV6-5 and TRBJ2-7; the D is unclear. Germline V lookup: CDR1 MNHEY, CDR2 SVGAGI. Trimming left V 2 bases short and J 4 bases short, with 3 bases between. This CDR3 is built from 11 residues. The CDR3 region has the DNA TGTGCCAGCAGTTACAAATACGAGCAGTACTTC. This translates into CASSYKYEQYF.

The genes are TRBV6-5 and TRBJ2-7; TRBD2 matches at 14 bases. This CDR3 has 15 residues. Germline CDR1 is MNHEY and CDR2 is SVGAGI. The trim removed 6 bases at V and 4 bases at J, leaving 5 bases unmatched. The CDR3 DNA reads TGTGCCAGCAGGAGAGGGACTAGCGGGAGTTACGAGCAGTACTTC. Amino acid sequence: CASRRGTSGSYEQYF.

The chain recombines TRBV5-1 with TRBJ1-2, with a possible D match to TRBD1 (6 bases). Deletions cut 0 bases from V and 0 bases from J, with 9 bases between. This CDR3 has 15 amino acids. Germline CDR1 SGHRS, CDR2 YFSETQ. The CDR3 coding sequence is TGCGCCAGCAGCTTGGACCCAGGGGCTAACTATGGCTACACCTTC. The encoded protein is CASSLDPGANYGYTF.

This clone has a handful of counts. The chain couples TRBV7-7 to TRBJ2-7; D tentatively fits TRBD1 or TRBD2 (5 bases each). The CDR3 spans 13 residues. Germline assignment: CDR1 SSHAT and CDR2 FNYEAQ (reference sequence). The chain's CDR3 is CASALDPRGEQYF. CDR3 bases: TGTGCTAGCGCCTTAGACCCAAGGGGCGAGCAGTACTTC. Complete variable domain (other parts from reference TRBV7-7 and TRBJ2-7): GAGVSQSPRYKVTKRGQDVTLRCDPISSHATLYWYQQALGQGPEFLTYFNYEAQPDKSGLPSDRFSAERPEGSISTLTIQRTEQRDSAMYRCASALDPRGEQYFGPGTRLTVT.

This clone was picked up one time. The genes are TRBV6-5 and TRBJ2-5; 9 bases agree with TRBD1. The CDR3 runs 14 residues. V dropped 4 bases and J dropped 5; count of bases not matched to a gene: 5. Germline lookup yields CDR1 MNHEY and CDR2 SVGAGI. CDR3 protein: CASSWTGEGETQYF. The CDR3 nucleotides read TGTGCCAGCAGTTGGACAGGGGAGGGGGAGACCCAGTACTTC.

V and J are TRBV9 and TRBJ1-3; D uncertain. Germline loops: CDR1 SGDLS, CDR2 YYNGEE. The ends were cut back, 3 bases at V and 0 bases at J, with 16 bases in the middle. This CDR3 contains 17 residues. The CDR3 protein is CASSAGGRFLSGNTIYF. The CDR3 bases are TGTGCCAGCAGCGCCGGTGGCAGGTTTCTCTCTGGAAACACCATATATTTT.

This chain links TRBV5-4 with TRBJ1-4; D is perhaps TRBD1 (5 bases). V gave up 0 bases and J gave up 4 bases, with 7 bases separating them. The germline V gene encodes CDR1 SGHNT and CDR2 YYREEE (reference sequence). The CDR3 length is 14 residues. The CDR3 region is CASSLGGVNEKLFF. The CDR3 nucleotides read TGTGCCAGCAGCTTGGGAGGGGTTAATGAAAAACTGTTTTTT.

V is TRBV5-4 and J is TRBJ2-1; D might be TRBD2 (6 bases). Trimming took 4 bases from V and 0 from J, leaving 11 bases between them. This CDR3 comprises 15 residues. The germline gives CDR1 SGHNT, CDR2 YYREEE (reference sequence). As DNA, the CDR3 is TGTGCCAGCAGCCGAGAGGGAGGCTCCTACAATGAGCAGTTCTTC. It codes for CASSREGGSYNEQFF.

The chain uses TRBV11-2 and TRBJ2-5; perhaps TRBD2 as D (6 bases). Trimming took 5 bases from V and 5 from J, leaving 12 bases between them. Germline V CDR1 and CDR2: SGHAT, FQNNGV. This CDR3 comprises 13 residues. The chain's CDR3 is CASSKEGRETQYF. The CDR3 DNA reads TGTGCCAGCAGCAAGGAGGGGAGGGAGACCCAGTACTTC. Full variable domain (remainder filled in from reference TRBV11-2 and TRBJ2-5): EAGVAQSPRYKIIEKRQSVAFWCNPISGHATLYWYQQILGQGPKLLIQFQNNGVVDDSQLPKDRFSAERLKGVDSTLKIQPAKLEDSAVYLCASSKEGRETQYFGPGTRLLVL.

This chain uses TRBV4-1 with TRBJ1-5, with a tentative D call TRBD1 (5 bases). With 6 bases removed from V and 3 bases from J, the gap between germline ends came to 15 bases. CDR1 is MGHRA and CDR2 is YSYEKL in the germline V gene. This CDR3 contains 15 residues. The CDR3 DNA follows: TGCGCCAGCAGGGGGGGAGCCCAGGACAATCAGCCCCAGCATTTT. Translated: CASRGGAQDNQPQHF.

The chain couples TRBV7-2 to TRBJ2-1, with D perhaps matching TRBD2 (5 bases). The germline V gene has CDR1 SGHTA and CDR2 FQGNSA. V lost 7 bases to trimming and J lost 7 bases, with 11 bases between them. The CDR3 sequence is 12 residues long. The DNA for the CDR3 is TGTGCCAGCACCGCGGGCCGGAATGAGCAGTTCTTC. This sequence encodes CASTAGRNEQFF. The complete variable domain, with remaining parts taken from reference TRBV7-2 and TRBJ2-1, reads GAGVSQSPSNKVTEKGKDVELRCDPISGHTALYWYRQSLGQGLEFLIYFQGNSAPDKSGLPSDRFSAERTGGSVSTLTIQRTQQEDSAVYLCASTAGRNEQFFGPGTRLTVL.